The 12 T cell receptor beta chains given below trace back to one sample, sequenced in a study of shared clonotypes between healthy human individuals. Cells designated naive CD8 were CD45RO-negative and were positively selected for CCR7, with terminally differentiated effector memory CD45RA+ cells excluded. Measured with immunoSEQ multiplex PCR; TCRdb has only the in-frame clones, and not every one. The sample shows 1.5 million to 2.5 million clones, roughly 94% of them seen only once. The specimen sequenced was naive CD8+ T cells sorted from blood. The source is a man aged 18 to 29 in good health.

Concerning this clone: The sample carries other DNA sequences with the same CDR3. The chain recombines TRBV27 with TRBJ1-2; maybe TRBD1 (5 bases). This CDR3 has 14 residues. Germline V gene lookup returns CDR1 MNHEY and CDR2 SMNVEV (reference sequence). Between the trimmed V and J ends, which lost 0 bases and 4 bases, there was a span of 9 bases. CDR3 in amino acids: CASSLSGAGYGYTF. Written as DNA, the CDR3 is TGTGCCAGCAGTTTATCAGGGGCGGGCTATGGCTACACCTTC.

V gene TRBV6-5 combines with J gene TRBJ1-1, with a possible D match to TRBD1 (5 bases). CDR1 and CDR2 from the germline V gene are MNHEY and SVGAGI. Between the trimmed V and J ends, which lost 2 bases and 7 bases, there was a span of 11 bases. This CDR3 contains 13 residues. CDR3 coding DNA: TGTGCCAGCAGTTACGAGTTCGACAGTGAAGCTTTCTTT. This translates into CASSYEFDSEAFF.

This sequence joins TRBV7-9 and TRBJ2-5; a weak D match, TRBD1 (6 bases). Germline lookup yields CDR1 SEHNR and CDR2 FQNEAQ (reference sequence). This CDR3 comprises 19 residues. V lost 1 base and J lost 0, with 21 bases in between. The CDR3 bases are TGTGCCAGCAGCTTAGAGACAGAATCGACAGGAATGTACCAAGAGACCCAGTACTTC. Translating gives CASSLETESTGMYQETQYF.

This clone appeared a few times. J is TRBJ1-5 and V is TRBV28, with D unclear. The CDR3 contains 12 residues. Germline values: CDR1 MDHEN, CDR2 SYDVKM. The V and J ends lost 3 bases and 6 bases respectively, with 6 bases between them. The CDR3 reads CASSLRLQPQHF. The CDR3 region has the DNA TGTGCCAGCAGTTTGCGTCTTCAGCCCCAGCATTTT.

The rearrangement links TRBV27 to TRBJ2-7; 8 bases are a match to TRBD2. Germline-derived CDR1 and CDR2 are MNHEY and SMNVEV (reference sequence). This CDR3 comprises 16 residues. The V and J ends lost 4 bases and 3 bases, in that order; junction bases with no gene match: 11. The CDR3 spells CASSSVGFLAGYEQYF. The CDR3 DNA sequence: TGTGCCAGCAGTTCCGTAGGCTTCCTAGCGGGCTACGAGCAGTACTTC.

V gene TRBV7-9 combines with J gene TRBJ2-7; D possibly corresponds to TRBD2 (5 bases). This CDR3 is 15 amino acids long. Trimming cost V 5 bases and J 2 bases, with 16 bases left between them. Per germline, CDR1 SEHNR and CDR2 FQNEAQ (reference sequence). DNA of the CDR3: TGTGCCAGCAGCGGAGAAAGGACGGGAACCTACGAGCAGTACTTC. Its translation: CASSGERTGTYEQYF.

The CDR3 loop reads CASGDSGFDGYTF. The CDR3 DNA is TGTGCCAGTGGGGACAGCGGTTTCGATGGCTACACCTTC. This chain connects TRBV19 to TRBJ1-2; TRBD1 aligns across 7 bases. CDR1 and CDR2 (germline): LNHDA, SQIVND (reference sequence). V shed 8 bases and J 6 bases; nucleotides not matched to a gene: 9. The CDR3 loop spans 13 amino acids.

V is TRBV5-1 and J is TRBJ1-1; D not resolved. This CDR3 comprises 14 residues. Germline loops: CDR1 SGHRS, CDR2 YFSETQ. V was pared by 1 base and J by 3 bases, with 10 bases between. The CDR3 loop is CASSLMGLDTEAFF. CDR3 nucleotides: TGCGCCAGCAGCTTGATGGGGTTGGACACTGAAGCTTTCTTT.

V gene TRBV5-6 combines with J gene TRBJ1-1; no firm D call. CDR3 length equals 12 residues. V lost 4 bases and J lost 4, with 8 bases in between. Germline CDR1 reads SGHDT; CDR2 reads YYEEEE. The CDR3 bases are TGTGCCAGCAGCGTGGGGTTCACTGAAGCTTTCTTT. This sequence encodes CASSVGFTEAFF.

This clone has a handful of counts. The chain employs TRBV19 and TRBJ2-5, with TRBD1 as a possible D gene (7 bases). The CDR3 extends over 15 amino acids. The germline V and J ends were trimmed by 3 bases and 5 bases, with 16 bases remaining between them. In germline, CDR1 is LNHDA, CDR2 SQIVND (reference sequence). CDR3 coding DNA: TGTGCCAGTAGTATCGGCCCAGGGGGGATGGAGACCCAGTACTTC. Translation: CASSIGPGGMETQYF.

CDR3 DNA sequence: TGTGCCATCAGTGAAAGGACAGGGACCTATGGCTACACCTTC. Its translation is CAISERTGTYGYTF. The rearrangement uses TRBV10-3 and TRBJ1-2; TRBD1 agrees at 8 bases. The CDR3 is 14 residues long. The V gene's germline CDR1 is ENHRY and CDR2 SYGVKD. V lost 3 bases, J lost 4 bases, and 4 bases stayed unmatched.

This clone appeared once. J is TRBJ2-5 and V is TRBV12-5; 7 nucleotides align to TRBD1. Germline loops: CDR1 LGHNT, CDR2 FRNRAP. The CDR3 is made up of 15 amino acids. Trimming cost V 1 base and J 5 bases; bases outside gene matches: 7. In nucleotides, the CDR3 is TGTGCTAGTGGTTTGGGCCTGGACAGGACGGAGACCCAGTACTTC. Translating it yields CASGLGLDRTETQYF.